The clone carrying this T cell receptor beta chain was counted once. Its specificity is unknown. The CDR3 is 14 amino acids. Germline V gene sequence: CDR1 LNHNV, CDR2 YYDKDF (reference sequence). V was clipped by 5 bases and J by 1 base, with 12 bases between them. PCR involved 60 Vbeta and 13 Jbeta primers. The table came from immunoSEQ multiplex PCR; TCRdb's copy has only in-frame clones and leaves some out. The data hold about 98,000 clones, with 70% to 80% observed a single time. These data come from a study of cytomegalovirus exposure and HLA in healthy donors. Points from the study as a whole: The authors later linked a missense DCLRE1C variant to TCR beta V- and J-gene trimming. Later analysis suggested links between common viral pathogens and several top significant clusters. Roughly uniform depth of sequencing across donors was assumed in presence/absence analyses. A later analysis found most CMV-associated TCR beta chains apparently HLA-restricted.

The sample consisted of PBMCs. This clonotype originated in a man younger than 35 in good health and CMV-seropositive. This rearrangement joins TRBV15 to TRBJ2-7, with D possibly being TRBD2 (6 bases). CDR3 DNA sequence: TGTGCCACCAGCTTCCGACTAGAGTCCTACGAGCAGTACTTC. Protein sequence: CATSFRLESYEQYF.